Following are 15 T cell receptor beta chains from one sample sequenced in a study of blood T cell repertoires in COVID-19. Here immunoSEQ multiplex PCR was the method, and the copy in TCRdb shows in-frame clones only, minus some. The sample records around 130,000 clones, around 83% being singletons. Sequencing used PBMCs or T cells enriched from blood (not recorded which). Receptors were obtained from a man aged 25-40 years who had recovered from COVID-19.

The table lists this clone with a few counts. The chain employs TRBV2 and TRBJ1-5; D is uncertain. This CDR3 comprises 12 residues. CDR1 and CDR2 from the germline V gene are SNHLY and FYNNEI. V was trimmed by 3 bases and J by 5 bases, leaving 5 bases between them. This CDR3 reads CASSDLYQPQHF. For the CDR3, the DNA is TGTGCCAGCAGTGACCTGTATCAGCCCCAGCATTTT.

The V and J genes are TRBV19 and TRBJ2-1; 15 bases are a match to TRBD2. Unmatched junction bases numbered 6, after V lost 9 bases and J lost 6 bases. The CDR3 runs to 15 residues. CDR1 and CDR2 (germline): LNHDA, SQIVND (reference sequence). As DNA, the CDR3 is TGTGCCAGCCGGGGACTAGCGGGAGGAGGCAATGAGCAGTTCTTC. Translating gives CASRGLAGGGNEQFF.

The chain links TRBV4-1 to TRBJ2-1; D remains unclear. The ends were cut back, 3 bases at V and 2 bases at J, with 17 bases in the middle. The CDR3 is 17 residues long. Germline V gene lookup returns CDR1 MGHRA and CDR2 YSYEKL. CDR3 DNA sequence: TGCGCCAGCAGCCAGCCCGATATGGGCCTCACCTACAATGAGCAGTTCTTC. This translates into CASSQPDMGLTYNEQFF.

The chain is built from TRBV5-1 and TRBJ1-1; weak D call: TRBD1 (5 bases). V was cut by 0 bases and J by 10 bases, with 10 bases left in between. CDR3 length equals 12 residues. Germline lookup yields CDR1 SGHRS and CDR2 YFSETQ. CDR3 sequence (DNA): TGCGCCAGCAGCTTGGAGGTAGGGGCAGCTTTCTTT. Its translation is CASSLEVGAAFF.

By sample share, this clone is medium-sized. The gene calls are TRBV12-5 and TRBJ1-2, with a tentative D call TRBD1 (6 bases). This CDR3 is built from 13 residues. V gave up 8 bases and J gave up 12 bases, with 22 bases separating them. Germline values: CDR1 LGHNT, CDR2 FRNRAP. CDR3 in amino acids: CASSAAPAGVNTF. The CDR3 coding sequence is TGTGCTAGTAGCGCCGCCCCCGCAGGGGTAAACACCTTC.

This clone was counted once. The J gene is TRBJ2-1, the V gene TRBV6-5; a possible D gene is TRBD2 (5 bases). The germline gives CDR1 MNHEY, CDR2 SVGAGI. CDR3 length equals 13 residues. Trimming pared 6 bases from V and 7 bases from J, leaving 13 bases between. The CDR3 spells CASRYSVGNEQFF. The CDR3 DNA follows: TGTGCCAGCAGATATAGCGTTGGGAATGAGCAGTTCTTC.

V gene TRBV5-4 combines with J gene TRBJ2-3, with a tentative D call TRBD2 (7 bases). Germline V gene data show CDR1 as SGHNT and CDR2 as YYREEE (reference sequence). CDR3 length: 16 amino acids. The V end was cut by 3 bases, the J end by 4 bases, with 18 bases between. CDR3 sequence: CASSWTRGGSADTQYF. The DNA for the CDR3 is TGTGCCAGCAGCTGGACTAGGGGGGGATCGGCAGATACGCAGTATTTT.

The chain recombines TRBV7-8 with TRBJ2-1; weak D call: TRBD2 (6 bases). The CDR3 has 16 residues. CDR1 and CDR2 from the germline V gene are SGHVS and FQNEAQ. The V end lost 5 bases, the J end lost 5 bases, and 19 bases lay between the germline ends. The CDR3 nucleotides are TGTGCCAGCAGCACGAGTAGCGGAAGGGGTCACAATGAGCAGTTCTTC. Protein product: CASSTSSGRGHNEQFF.

The V gene is TRBV2, the J gene TRBJ1-6; TRBD1 agrees at 9 bases. The CDR3 is 14 amino acids. V trimming: 6 bases; J trimming: 10 bases; junction bases outside the gene matches: 7. Germline V gene data show CDR1 as SNHLY and CDR2 as FYNNEI. This chain's CDR3 is CASSLRQGESPLHF. The DNA of the CDR3 is TGTGCCAGCAGCCTCCGACAGGGGGAATCACCCCTCCACTTT. Full variable domain (outside the CDR3, taken from reference TRBV2 and TRBJ1-6): EPEVTQTPSHQVTQMGQEVILRCVPISNHLYFYWYRQILGQKVEFLVSFYNNEISEKSEIFDDQFSVERPDGSNFTLKIRSTKLEDSAMYFCASSLRQGESPLHFGNGTRLTVT.

The genes are TRBV27 and TRBJ1-1; D remains unclear. CDR1 is MNHEY and CDR2 is SMNVEV in the germline V gene (reference sequence). The V end lost 0 bases, the J end lost 7 bases, and 9 bases lay between the germline ends. CDR3 length: 13 amino acids. CDR3 in DNA: TGTGCCAGCAGTTTATCGAGCCTTAATGAAGCTTTCTTT. Its protein is CASSLSSLNEAFF.

The genes are TRBV6-5 and TRBJ2-5; 9 positions agree with TRBD2. This CDR3 comprises 16 residues. The J segment lost 5 bases and the V segment lost 2 bases, leaving 9 bases of the junction unmatched. Germline V gene data show CDR1 as MNHEY and CDR2 as SVGAGI. DNA for the CDR3: TGTGCCAGCAGTTACGGAACGGGACTAGCCGTGGAGACCCAGTACTTC. It encodes CASSYGTGLAVETQYF.

This clone came up a few times. This sample also contains other DNA sequences that code for the same CDR3. This chain links TRBV19 with TRBJ1-1; TRBD1 matches 7 bases. Trimming cost V 5 bases and J 1 base; bases outside gene matches: 4. Germline values: CDR1 LNHDA, CDR2 SQIVND (reference sequence). CDR3 size: 14 residues. The CDR3 DNA reads as TGTGCCAGTAGTTATGGGACAGCGAACACTGAAGCTTTCTTT. Protein product: CASSYGTANTEAFF.

The chain recombines TRBV5-5 with TRBJ1-2; possible D gene TRBD1, 6 bases. Germline CDR1 and CDR2: SGHKS and YYEKEE (reference sequence). Trimming left V 4 bases short and J 1 base short, with 14 bases between. The CDR3 spans 15 residues. CDR3 sequence reads: CASSGGGLNNYGYTF. CDR3 coding DNA: TGTGCCAGCAGCGGGGGCGGATTAAATAACTATGGCTACACCTTC.

V usage is TRBV2 and J usage is TRBJ1-5; D may be TRBD1 (5 bases). The CDR3 loop spans 13 amino acids. Germline CDR1 SNHLY, CDR2 FYNNEI. The CDR3 region is CATKEGRNQPQHF. In DNA, the CDR3 is TGTGCAACAAAGGAGGGGCGCAATCAGCCCCAGCATTTT.

The DNA for the CDR3 is TGTGCCAGCAGCCTCGGGATTTCGAACACTGAAGCTTTCTTT. Residues: CASSLGISNTEAFF. The chain uses TRBV11-2 and TRBJ1-1; D remains unclear. The CDR3 has 14 amino acids. Trimming cost V 5 bases and J 1 base, with 11 bases left between them. The germline V gene has CDR1 SGHAT and CDR2 FQNNGV.